What follows are 10 T cell receptor beta chains derived from one specimen sequenced in a study of blood T cell repertoires in COVID-19. Only in-frame clones appear in the TCRdb table, and some are missing; sequencing was by immunoSEQ multiplex PCR. The profile shows some 670,000 clones, over 80% of them singletons. Sequencing was carried out using peripheral blood. The receptors were sampled from a woman between 18 and 30 years old with acute or convalescent COVID-19.

This sequence joins TRBV5-1 and TRBJ1-2; 8 bases are shared with TRBD1. CDR3 length: 13 residues. Losses at the gene ends were 0 bases for V and 9 bases for J; bases not matched to a gene: 4. From germline, CDR1 is SGHRS and CDR2 YFSETQ. The CDR3 sequence: CASSLGQGIRYTF. CDR3 DNA: TGCGCCAGCAGCTTGGGACAGGGGATACGCTACACCTTC.

The chain combines TRBV12-3 or TRBV12-4 with TRBJ1-1; TRBD1 aligns across 7 bases. V shed 8 bases and J 1 base; nucleotides not matched to a gene: 4. The CDR3 extends over 13 amino acids. The CDR3 DNA reads TGTGCCAGCGTCAGGGGGGAGAACACTGAAGCTTTCTTT. It codes for CASVRGENTEAFF.

The genes are TRBV4-3 and TRBJ1-1; the D gene is possibly TRBD1 (5 bases). The V end lost 4 bases, the J end lost 7 bases, and 10 bases lay between the germline ends. Germline V gene sequence: CDR1 LGHNA, CDR2 YSLEER. The CDR3 totals 12 residues. CDR3 coding DNA: TGCGCCAGCAGCCCCCGGGGGGGTGAAGCTTTCTTT. Amino acids: CASSPRGGEAFF.

The rearrangement links TRBV19 to TRBJ2-3; D is perhaps TRBD1 (5 bases). CDR3 length: 14 amino acids. Germline V gene lookup returns CDR1 LNHDA and CDR2 SQIVND (reference sequence). Trimming removed 3 bases at V and 4 bases at J, with 11 bases between. CDR3 amino acids: CASSIGQGADTQYF. The CDR3 DNA reads TGTGCCAGTAGTATTGGGCAGGGCGCAGATACGCAGTATTTT.

The J gene is TRBJ1-4, the V gene TRBV4-1, with D maybe TRBD1 (6 bases). V was cut by 0 bases and J by 8 bases, with 13 bases left in between. CDR1 MGHRA and CDR2 YSYEKL come from the germline V gene. The CDR3 sequence is 15 residues long. CDR3 protein: CASSQDGRGNEKLFF. Written as DNA, the CDR3 is TGCGCCAGCAGCCAAGACGGCAGGGGCAACGAAAAACTGTTTTTT.

This chain joins TRBV6-5 and TRBJ2-1; D is perhaps TRBD2 (6 bases). V lost 4 bases to trimming and J lost 3 bases, with 13 bases between them. The CDR3 totals 15 residues. Germline V gene sequence: CDR1 MNHEY, CDR2 SVGAGI. The CDR3 region is CASSSRGGFYNEQFF. The CDR3 bases are TGTGCCAGCAGTTCTAGGGGAGGATTCTACAATGAGCAGTTCTTC.

The chain carries TRBV3-1 (or the pseudogene TRBV3-2) and TRBJ1-1, with D perhaps matching TRBD1 (6 bases). Trimming shortened V by 3 bases and J by 5 bases, and 16 bases separated the two germline ends. The CDR3 loop spans 15 amino acids. Germline V CDR1 and CDR2: LGHDT, YNNKEL (reference sequence). CDR3 DNA: TGTGCCAGCAGCCAGACACAGGGCGGACCGACTGAAGCTTTCTTT. It yields the protein CASSQTQGGPTEAFF.

This rearrangement joins TRBV9 to TRBJ2-2; TRBD2 matches 7 bases. Germline trimming cut 3 bases from V and 1 base from J; bases unmatched to any gene: 6. Germline assignment: CDR1 SGDLS and CDR2 YYNGEE. The CDR3 extends over 16 amino acids. In DNA form, the CDR3 reads TGTGCCAGCAGCGAAGGACTAGATATGAACACCGGGGAGCTGTTTTTT. Translation gives CASSEGLDMNTGELFF.

The CDR3 DNA reads TGTGCCAGCAGCCAAGGGGGCGGTACGTGGGAAGCTAACTATGGCTACACCTTC. Its translation is CASSQGGGTWEANYGYTF. The chain links TRBV4-2 to TRBJ1-2, with a tentative D call TRBD1 (5 bases). V was clipped by 1 base and J by 0 bases, with 18 bases between them. Germline V gene sequence: CDR1 LGHNA, CDR2 YNFKEQ. This CDR3 has 18 amino acids.

V and J are TRBV6-2 or TRBV6-3 and TRBJ2-7, with 8 bases fitting TRBD2. The CDR3 contains 16 residues. The junction had 9 bases not matched to a gene; V was cut back by 5 bases and J by 0 bases. Germline V lookup: CDR1 MNHEY, CDR2 SVGEGT. The CDR3 bases are TGTGCCAGCAGTAGGGAACTAGCGGCCTTCTCCTACGAGCAGTACTTC. The encoded protein is CASSRELAAFSYEQYF.